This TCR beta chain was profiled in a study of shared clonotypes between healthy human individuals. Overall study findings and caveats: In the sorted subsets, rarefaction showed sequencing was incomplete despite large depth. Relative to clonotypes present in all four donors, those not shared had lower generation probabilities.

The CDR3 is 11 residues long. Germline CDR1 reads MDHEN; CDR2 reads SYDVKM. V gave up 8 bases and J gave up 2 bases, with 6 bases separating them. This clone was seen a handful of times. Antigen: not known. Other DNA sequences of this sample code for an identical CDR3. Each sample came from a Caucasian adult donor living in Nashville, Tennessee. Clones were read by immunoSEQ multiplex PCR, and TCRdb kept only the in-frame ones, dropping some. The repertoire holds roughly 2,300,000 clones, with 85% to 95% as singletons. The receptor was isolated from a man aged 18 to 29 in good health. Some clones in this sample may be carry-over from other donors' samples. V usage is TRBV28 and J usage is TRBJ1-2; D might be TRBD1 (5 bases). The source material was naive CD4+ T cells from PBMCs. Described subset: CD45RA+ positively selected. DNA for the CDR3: TGTGCCAGCGGGACGAACTATGGCTACACCTTC. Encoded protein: CASGTNYGYTF.